The 32 T cell receptor beta chains listed next were all sequenced from one sample in a study of blood T cell repertoires in COVID-19. Method: immunoSEQ multiplex PCR; TCRdb's copy keeps in-frame clones and lacks some. Of 100,000 to 150,000 clones in the sample, approximately 88% were seen once. The sample consisted of peripheral blood. All receptors come from an elderly woman with acute or convalescent COVID-19.

The J gene is TRBJ1-4, the V gene TRBV30; 11 bases agree with TRBD1. The trim removed 4 bases at V and 3 bases at J, leaving 10 bases unmatched. This CDR3 has 17 residues. Germline V gene sequence: CDR1 GTSNPN, CDR2 SVGIG (reference sequence). In nucleotides, the CDR3 is TGTGCCTGGAAGGGGGCTGGACAGGGGGCTTCTAATGAAAAACTGTTTTTT. It specifies CAWKGAGQGASNEKLFF.

This clone was detected once. This chain links TRBV6-1 with TRBJ2-4; weak D call: TRBD1 (5 bases). Trimming stripped 3 bases from V and 0 bases from J, with 6 bases between. This CDR3 is built from 14 residues. Germline-derived CDR1 and CDR2 are MNHNS and SASEGT. CDR3 nucleotide sequence: TGTGCCAGCAGTGAGGGGCCAGCCAAAAACATTCAGTACTTC. It encodes CASSEGPAKNIQYF.

This clone is a singleton in its sample. An end of the junction does not agree with germline; a read error may underlie this. V gene TRBV5-1 combines with J gene TRBJ2-5; TRBD1 matches 9 bases. Germline V gene data show CDR1 as SGHRS and CDR2 as YFSETQ. This CDR3 region has 13 residues. The CDR3 region is CASSSANRDRANF. DNA for the CDR3: TGCGCCAGCAGCTCGGCAAACCGGGACAGGGCCAACTTC.

The gene calls are TRBV5-5 and TRBJ2-3, with D possibly being TRBD2 (6 bases). The CDR3 contains 15 residues. Germline V gene sequence: CDR1 SGHKS, CDR2 YYEKEE (reference sequence). V was cut by 4 bases and J by 2 bases, with 14 bases left in between. CDR3 region: CASSPLGGFTDTQYF. In DNA, the CDR3 is TGTGCCAGCAGCCCTCTGGGGGGTTTCACAGATACGCAGTATTTT.

The genes are TRBV2 and TRBJ2-5; 14 bases line up with TRBD2. V was pared by 3 bases and J by 2 bases, with 8 bases of the junction left unmatched. The CDR3 is 18 residues long. Germline V gives CDR1 SNHLY, CDR2 FYNNEI. This chain's CDR3 is CASSDEGLAGEGQETQYF. CDR3 DNA sequence: TGTGCCAGCAGTGACGAGGGACTAGCGGGAGAGGGACAAGAGACCCAGTACTTC.

This chain uses TRBV7-9 with TRBJ2-5; D is perhaps TRBD1 (5 bases). V lost 5 bases and J lost 2, with 18 bases in between. The CDR3 has 16 amino acids. CDR1 is SEHNR and CDR2 is FQNEAQ in the germline V gene (reference sequence). CDR3 DNA sequence: TGTGCCAGCAGCGCGACAAGAGACGACAGACAAGAGACCCAGTACTTC. Translation: CASSATRDDRQETQYF.

The chain joins TRBV2 to TRBJ2-4; D perhaps matches TRBD2 (6 bases). The CDR3 is made up of 14 amino acids. CDR1 and CDR2 (germline): SNHLY, FYNNEI. The V end was cut by 6 bases, the J end by 2 bases, with 11 bases between. The CDR3 region is CASREGPPKNIQYF. The CDR3 DNA is TGTGCCAGCAGGGAGGGCCCTCCCAAAAACATTCAGTACTTC.

This clone was recorded once. The chain uses TRBV10-3 and TRBJ2-7; 11 bases map to TRBD1. V trimming: 0 bases; J trimming: 0 bases; junction bases outside the gene matches: 4. CDR3 length: 17 residues. Germline V gene sequence: CDR1 ENHRY, CDR2 SYGVKD. As DNA, the CDR3 is TGTGCCATCAGTGAGTCTTTAGGGACAGGGGGCTCCTACGAGCAGTACTTC. Amino acids: CAISESLGTGGSYEQYF.

The J gene is TRBJ1-2, the V gene TRBV5-4; TRBD1 matches at 8 bases. Germline V gene sequence: CDR1 SGHNT, CDR2 YYREEE (reference sequence). With V trimmed by 5 bases and J by 4 bases, 7 bases remained unmatched. This CDR3 region has 14 residues. CDR3 DNA: TGTGCCAGCAGGCCAGGGGGCGCCGGCTATGGCTACACCTTC. It specifies CASRPGGAGYGYTF.

This clone was counted only a few times. V usage is TRBV7-8 and J usage is TRBJ2-3, with 9 nucleotides matching TRBD2. The CDR3 is made up of 15 amino acids. Germline CDR1 SGHVS, CDR2 FQNEAQ. The ends lost 5 bases at V and 1 base at J; junction bases unmatched: 4. CDR3 residues: CASSVRLAGTDTQYF. The DNA of the CDR3 is TGTGCCAGCAGCGTACGACTAGCGGGCACAGATACGCAGTATTTT.

This sequence joins TRBV5-1 and TRBJ2-7; 7 bases map to TRBD2. The J segment lost 0 bases and the V segment lost 0 bases, leaving 0 bases of the junction unmatched. CDR1 and CDR2 (germline): SGHRS, YFSETQ. CDR3 length: 14 residues. DNA for the CDR3: TGCGCCAGCAGCTTGGGCGGGAGCTCCTACGAGCAGTACTTC. Translated: CASSLGGSSYEQYF. Full variable domain (missing parts from reference TRBV5-1 and TRBJ2-7): KAGVTQTPRYLIKTRGQQVTLSCSPISGHRSVSWYQQTPGQGLQFLFEYFSETQRNKGNFPGRFSGRQFSNSRSEMNVSTLELGDSALYLCASSLGGSSYEQYFGPGTRLTVT.

The chain recombines TRBV27 with TRBJ1-2; D ambiguous. The germline gives CDR1 MNHEY, CDR2 SMNVEV (reference sequence). The V end was cut by 5 bases, the J end by 2 bases, with 6 bases between. This CDR3 contains 12 residues. Written as DNA, the CDR3 is TGTGCCAGCAGTACAGAGAACTATGGCTACACCTTC. It codes for CASSTENYGYTF.

This chain connects TRBV4-1 to TRBJ1-2; 7 positions agree with TRBD1. This CDR3 is built from 15 residues. Germline CDR1 MGHRA, CDR2 YSYEKL. Trimming at V came to 0 bases and at J to 4 bases, leaving 5 bases not matched to a gene. CDR3 residues: CASSQERGGFYGYTF. The CDR3 DNA follows: TGCGCCAGCAGCCAAGAGAGAGGGGGCTTCTATGGCTACACCTTC.

CDR3 in DNA: TGCGCCAGCAGCCAAGTAACCGGGAACACTGAAGCTTTCTTT. Translation: CASSQVTGNTEAFF. The chain couples TRBV4-3 to TRBJ1-1; no definite D call. CDR1 LGHNA and CDR2 YSLEER come from the germline V gene. CDR3 size: 14 residues. V was trimmed by 1 base and J by 1 base, leaving 7 bases between them.

The chain recombines TRBV19 with TRBJ2-6; D is unclear. Germline loops: CDR1 LNHDA, CDR2 SQIVND (reference sequence). V lost 2 bases and J lost 0, with 8 bases in between. This CDR3 is 16 amino acids long. CDR3 sequence (DNA): TGTGCCAGTAGTATACGCACAGTCTCTGGGGCCAACGTCCTGACTTTC. Its translation is CASSIRTVSGANVLTF.

This chain uses TRBV7-2 with TRBJ2-7; TRBD2 aligns across 9 bases. Germline trimming cut 5 bases from V and 5 bases from J; bases unmatched to any gene: 10. The CDR3 covers 15 residues. Looked up from germline, CDR1 is SGHTA and CDR2 is FQGNSA. In nucleotides, the CDR3 is TGTGCCAGCAGCAGTGCCGGCGGGGGGGCCAACGAGCAGTACTTC. This sequence encodes CASSSAGGGANEQYF.

The J gene is TRBJ1-6, the V gene TRBV7-6; weak D call: TRBD1 (5 bases). From germline, CDR1 is SGHVS and CDR2 FNYEAQ. CDR3 length equals 15 residues. Trimming pared 3 bases from V and 7 bases from J, leaving 13 bases between. CDR3 protein: CASSLRQGLNSPLHF. The CDR3 DNA reads as TGTGCCAGCAGCTTGCGTCAGGGACTAAATTCACCCCTCCACTTT.

The V gene is TRBV6-4, the J gene TRBJ1-4; the D gene is possibly TRBD1 (6 bases). Germline-derived CDR1 and CDR2 are MRHNA and SNTAGT. There are 15 residues in the CDR3. Trimming removed 4 bases at V and 3 bases at J, with 12 bases between. The CDR3 here is CASSATGRANEKLFF. The CDR3, as DNA: TGTGCCAGCAGTGCAACAGGGAGGGCTAATGAAAAACTGTTTTTT.

This chain uses TRBV2 with TRBJ1-2, with a possible D match to TRBD1 (6 bases). The CDR3 runs 15 residues. Germline values: CDR1 SNHLY, CDR2 FYNNEI. V was trimmed by 1 base and J by 4 bases, leaving 13 bases between them. The DNA of the CDR3 is TGTGCCAGCAGTGAAGATGGGCAGGGGATCTATGGCTACACCTTC. Its protein is CASSEDGQGIYGYTF.

The J gene is TRBJ1-2, the V gene TRBV18, with 8 positions matching TRBD1. Losses at the gene ends were 1 base for V and 8 bases for J; bases not matched to a gene: 9. This CDR3 is 15 amino acids long. Germline lookup yields CDR1 KGHSH and CDR2 LQKENI. The CDR3 nucleotides read TGTGCCAGCTCACCACTCGACAGGGGAGGTGAGGGCTACACCTTC. Amino acids: CASSPLDRGGEGYTF. The variable domain in full, completed from reference TRBV18 and TRBJ1-2, reads NAGVMQNPRHLVRRRGQEARLRCSPMKGHSHVYWYRQLPEEGLKFMVYLQKENIIDESGMPKERFSAEFPKEGPSILRIQQVVRGDSAAYFCASSPLDRGGEGYTFGSGTRLTVV.

V usage is TRBV12-3 or TRBV12-4 and J usage is TRBJ1-2, with TRBD1 matching 9 bases. V lost 5 bases and J lost 8; bases outside the gene matches: 6. The CDR3 spans 13 residues. DNA for the CDR3: TGTGCCAGCAGTCTTGGACAGGGGTTAGGCTACACCTTC. Translating gives CASSLGQGLGYTF.

This clone showed up just once. This chain's CDR3 is CASSPRLAGVNEQFF. DNA of the CDR3: TGTGCCAGCAGCCCGCGACTAGCGGGAGTTAATGAGCAGTTCTTC. This chain connects TRBV9 to TRBJ2-1; 12 positions agree with TRBD2. CDR1 is SGDLS, CDR2 YYNGEE, per germline. There are 15 residues in the CDR3. V lost 4 bases, J lost 7 bases, and 6 bases stayed unmatched.

The genes are TRBV12-3 or TRBV12-4 and TRBJ2-5, with D perhaps TRBD1 (6 bases). V lost 5 bases and J lost 5, with 9 bases in between. The CDR3 is made up of 12 amino acids. In DNA form, the CDR3 reads TGTGCCAGCAGTGGCAGGGGTGAGACCCAGTACTTC. It encodes CASSGRGETQYF.

The rearrangement uses TRBV5-4 and TRBJ1-2; 7 bases match TRBD1. The germline gives CDR1 SGHNT, CDR2 YYREEE (reference sequence). V was clipped by 2 bases and J by 5 bases; unmatched bases: 6. The length of the CDR3 is 14 residues. CDR3 DNA sequence: TGTGCCAGCAGCTTCAGGGGGGCTAGGTATGGCTACACCTTC. It translates to CASSFRGARYGYTF.

This sequence joins TRBV29-1 and TRBJ1-5; D possibly corresponds to TRBD1 (5 bases). Trimming left V 7 bases short and J 5 bases short, with 15 bases between. The CDR3 has 13 amino acids. Germline V gene data show CDR1 as SQVTM and CDR2 as ANQGSEA. Here the CDR3 reads CSAGQGLDQPQHF. CDR3 in DNA: TGCAGCGCCGGTCAGGGATTGGATCAGCCCCAGCATTTT.

The V gene is TRBV14, the J gene TRBJ1-1; 7 nucleotides agree with TRBD1. The CDR3 has 14 residues. The junction had 12 bases not matched to a gene; V was cut back by 3 bases and J by 11 bases. Looked up from germline, CDR1 is SGHDN and CDR2 is FVKESK. The CDR3 loop is CASSQQPGGLRAFF. The CDR3 DNA sequence: TGTGCCAGCAGCCAGCAACCAGGGGGGCTTCGGGCTTTCTTT. Complete variable domain (other parts from reference TRBV14 and TRBJ1-1): EAGVTQFPSHSVIEKGQTVTLRCDPISGHDNLYWYRRVMGKEIKFLLHFVKESKQDESGMPNNRFLAERTGGTYSTLKVQPAELEDSGVYFCASSQQPGGLRAFFGQGTRLTVV.

V is TRBV7-2 and J is TRBJ2-3; 7 positions agree with TRBD2. After removal of 4 bases from V and 5 bases from J, the junction contained 12 bases not matched to a gene. This CDR3 is built from 16 residues. Germline assignment: CDR1 SGHTA and CDR2 FQGNSA. CDR3 residues: CASSSPWAGVEDTQYF. The CDR3, as DNA: TGTGCCAGCAGCTCCCCCTGGGCGGGAGTCGAAGATACGCAGTATTTT.

The chain combines TRBV19 with TRBJ2-3, with 12 nucleotides matching TRBD2. Trimming removed 3 bases from V and 1 base from J; junction bases left unmatched: 11. The germline gives CDR1 LNHDA, CDR2 SQIVND (reference sequence). The CDR3 covers 19 residues. CDR3 bases: TGTGCCAGTAGTATGAAGGTGGGACGACTAGCGGGGGGCACAGATACGCAGTATTTT. It encodes CASSMKVGRLAGGTDTQYF.

This chain links TRBV16 with TRBJ2-3; D not resolved. V lost 1 base, J lost 2 bases, and 7 bases lay in between. Germline V gives CDR1 KGHSY, CDR2 FQNENV. CDR3 length: 14 amino acids. The DNA of the CDR3 is TGTGCCAGCAGCCAATTCGCGGACACAGATACGCAGTATTTT. Translation gives CASSQFADTDTQYF. Together with reference TRBV16 and TRBJ2-3, the CDR3 gives the full variable domain: GEEVAQTPKHLVRGEGQKAKLYCAPIKGHSYVFWYQQVLKNEFKFLISFQNENVFDETGMPKERFSAKCLPNSPCSLEIQATKLEDSAVYFCASSQFADTDTQYFGPGTRLTVL.

V and J are TRBV7-2 and TRBJ1-1; D is ambiguous. The CDR3 totals 14 residues. V was trimmed by 6 bases and J by 10 bases, leaving 21 bases between them. Germline CDR1 SGHTA, CDR2 FQGNSA. The CDR3 DNA follows: TGTGCCAGCAGTCCAACAAGGCCACAGATTTCAGCTTTCTTT. Encoded protein: CASSPTRPQISAFF.

The chain is built from TRBV11-3 and TRBJ2-3; 14 bases match TRBD2. From germline, CDR1 is SGHNT and CDR2 YENEEA. This CDR3 has 16 residues. Unmatched junction bases numbered 6, after V lost 5 bases and J lost 5 bases. The CDR3 sequence: CASSKGTSGRGDTQYF. The DNA for the CDR3 is TGTGCCAGCAGCAAGGGGACTAGCGGGAGAGGAGATACGCAGTATTTT. The full variable domain, its missing parts supplied by reference TRBV11-3 and TRBJ2-3, is EAGVVQSPRYKIIEKKQPVAFWCNPISGHNTLYWYLQNLGQGPELLIRYENEEAVDDSQLPKDRFSAERLKGVDSTLKIQPAELGDSAVYLCASSKGTSGRGDTQYFGPGTRLTVL.

The genes are TRBV7-2 and TRBJ2-7; 8 positions agree with TRBD1. V shed 7 bases, J shed 2 bases, and the junction held 10 bases outside the gene matches. The CDR3 sequence is 15 residues long. CDR1 is SGHTA and CDR2 is FQGNSA in the germline V gene. The CDR3 DNA follows: TGTGCCAGCAAAGTAGGGACAGGAAACACCTACGAGCAGTACTTC. Its protein is CASKVGTGNTYEQYF.